This T cell receptor (beta chain) was found in a study of long-term antiretroviral therapy in people with HIV. Running of the v3.0 immunoSEQ assay took place at survey level. TCRdb's copy holds only in-frame clones and misses some; the assay was immunoSEQ multiplex PCR. Of some 30,000 clones listed, approximately 94% are singletons. CDR3 length: 13 amino acids. The germline gives CDR1 LNHDA, CDR2 SQIVND (reference sequence). The ends lost 5 bases at V and 6 bases at J; junction bases unmatched: 5. This specimen consisted of unsorted PBMCs, obtained approximately 7.4 years after starting antiretroviral therapy. The sequence was obtained from a man in his forties or fifties with HIV. V and J are TRBV19 and TRBJ2-7; 9 bases fit TRBD1. The CDR3 loop reads CASSPGQGFEQYF. DNA of the CDR3: TGTGCCAGTAGTCCGGGACAGGGCTTCGAGCAGTACTTC.